This T cell receptor (beta chain) was sequenced during a study of blood T cell repertoires in COVID-19. Study as a whole: Specimens from acute and convalescent COVID-19 originated in the United States, Italy and Spain. Nucleic acid was either cDNA or gDNA, and it came from T cells, B-cell-depleted T cells, or PBMCs.

With 0 bases removed from V and 2 bases from J, the gap between germline ends came to 9 bases. The CDR3 length is 15 residues. The germline V gene has CDR1 SGHNT and CDR2 YYREEE (reference sequence). The data were produced by immunoSEQ multiplex PCR, yet TCRdb's version contains in-frame clones alone and is incomplete. The table lists over 200,000 clones, 83% of them singletons, with over 0.95% in the top ten. Those enrolled in Seattle joined during active infection and were followed longitudinally afterward. Sequencing was carried out using peripheral blood. The TCR comes from a woman aged 25 to 39 with COVID-19, enrolled during active disease. This chain joins TRBV5-4 and TRBJ2-1; D perhaps matches TRBD2 (5 bases). CDR3 sequence (DNA): TGTGCCAGCAGCTTGGGGACTGCCGCCTACAATGAGCAGTTCTTC. It codes for CASSLGTAAYNEQFF.